The rows below give T cell receptor beta chains drawn from one sample of a study of cytomegalovirus exposure and HLA in healthy donors. Generated by immunoSEQ multiplex PCR, the TCRdb table keeps only in-frame clones and is missing some. The sample yields more than 85,000 clones, around 70% seen once. The sequenced sample was PBMCs. All receptors come from a man aged 25 to 40 in good health and CMV-seronegative. The CDR3 runs from the conserved cysteine through the conserved F or W. Each record gives: D gene, J gene, V gene, clone size, CDR3 DNA, CDR3 protein. A D gene is named only where the DNA matches it firmly. Clone size, where shown, is once, few, many, or a class for clones that have expanded.

>TRBD2|TRBJ2-1|TRBV4-1|-
TGCGCCAGCAGCCGAGCTAGCGGATCCTACAATGAGCAGTTCTTC
CASSRASGSYNEQFF
>-|TRBJ2-6|TRBV19|-
TGTGCCACGGAGATCGCCGGGGCCAACGTCCTGACTTTC
CATEIAGANVLTF
>-|TRBJ2-7|TRBV2|-
TGTGCCAGCAGTGAGAGGATAATCTCCTACGAGCAGTACTTC
CASSERIISYEQYF
>-|TRBJ2-7|TRBV18|-
TGTGCCAGCTCATCGCTACTGCAGGGGGGCTACGAGCAGTACTTC
CASSSLLQGGYEQYF
>-|TRBJ2-7|TRBV6-1|-
TGTGCCAGCAGTGAAGCGCCCCCAGCGAAAGGGTACTTC
CASSEAPPAKGYF
>-|TRBJ1-1|TRBV7-9|once
TGTGCCAGCAGCTTAGGTAGCACTGAAGCTTTCTTT
CASSLGSTEAFF
>-|TRBJ1-4|TRBV21-1|-
TGTGCCAGCAGCAAAGAGACAACCCCTAATGAAAAACTGTTTTTT
CASSKETTPNEKLFF
>-|TRBJ1-5|TRBV27|-
TGTGCCAGCAGGGAGGGTGGCAATCAGCCCCAGCATTTT
CASREGGNQPQHF
>TRBD2|TRBJ2-3|TRBV30|-
TGTGCCTGGACGGGGCTAGCGGGAGTAGTGTCAGATACGCAGTATTTT
CAWTGLAGVVSDTQYF
>TRBD1|TRBJ1-1|TRBV10-3|few
TGTGCCACCCAAGGCAGACAGGGGGACACTGAAGCTTTCTTT
CATQGRQGDTEAFF
>TRBD2|TRBJ2-3|TRBV6-6|few
TGTGCCAGCAGTTACTCGGCTAGCGGAGCCACAGATACGCAGTATTTT
CASSYSASGATDTQYF
>TRBD2|TRBJ2-3|TRBV9|-
TGTGCCAGCAGCGTAGCTCAAGCGGGAGGGAGGGCAGATACGCAGTATTTT
CASSVAQAGGRADTQYF
>-|TRBJ2-5|TRBV9|once
TGTGCCAGCAGCGTAGGACTCGCAGAGACCCAGTACTTC
CASSVGLAETQYF
>-|TRBJ1-4|TRBV5-1|-
TGCGCCAGCAGCTTGGACGGGACATCTAATGAAAAACTGTTTTTT
CASSLDGTSNEKLFF
>-|TRBJ1-2|TRBV28|-
TGTGCCAGCACCCGGACAGATCTTAACTATGGCTACACCTTC
CASTRTDLNYGYTF
>TRBD1|TRBJ1-1|TRBV5-1|-
TGCGCCAGCAGGTTGACAGGGGTCCAGAACACTGAAGCTTTCTTT
CASRLTGVQNTEAFF
>TRBD1|TRBJ2-7|TRBV18|-
TGTGCCAGCTCACTGGGACAGTTCTACGAGCAGTACTTC
CASSLGQFYEQYF
>-|TRBJ1-4|TRBV19|-
TGTGCCAGTAGCAGACAGAGTCAAAATGAAAAACTGTTTTTT
CASSRQSQNEKLFF
>TRBD1|TRBJ1-1|TRBV6-1|-
TGTGCCAGCAGTGAAGCATTGGACAGGCGGGTTCACGCTGAAGCTTTCTTT
CASSEALDRRVHAEAFF
>-|TRBJ1-2|TRBV4-3|few
TGCGCCAGCAGCCAAGAGACGTCGGGGAGCTATGGCTACACCTTC
CASSQETSGSYGYTF
>-|TRBJ2-7|TRBV28|-
TGTGCCAGCAGCTTACAGAGGCTTGAGCAGTACTTC
CASSLQRLEQYF
>-|TRBJ2-7|TRBV4-2|-
TGTGCCAGCAGCCAAGATCTTTCCTACGAGCAGTACTTC
CASSQDLSYEQYF
>TRBD2|TRBJ2-7|TRBV5-1|-
TGCGCCAGCAGCCCGCACCTACTAGCGGGAGTCTACGAGCAGTACTTC
CASSPHLLAGVYEQYF
>TRBD1|TRBJ2-3|TRBV19|-
TGTGCCAGTAGTAGCCGGACAGGGCGGACAGATACGCAGTATTTT
CASSSRTGRTDTQYF
>TRBD1|TRBJ2-7|TRBV18|-
TGTGCCAGCTCACCGCCGGGACAGGGGGCATACGAGCAGTACTTC
CASSPPGQGAYEQYF
>TRBD2|TRBJ2-1|TRBV25-1|-
TGTGCCAGCAGTGAATTTGGCGGGAGGGTGGGTTTTAATGAGCAGTTCTTC
CASSEFGGRVGFNEQFF
>TRBD2|TRBJ2-5|TRBV9|-
TGTGCCAGCAGCCCAGGGACTAGCGGACAGACCCAGTACTTC
CASSPGTSGQTQYF
>TRBD1|TRBJ1-1|TRBV28|once
TGTGCCAGCGGCCTTACAGGGGGGAACACTGAAGCTTTCTTT
CASGLTGGNTEAFF
>-|TRBJ2-1|TRBV15|-
TGTGCCACCAGCGCGGGGACCCGAAAGGGGAATGAGCAGTTCTTC
CATSAGTRKGNEQFF
>-|TRBJ1-5|TRBV5-8|-
TGTGCCAGCAGCCCAGCAGGGGTGGTTAGCAATCAGCCCCAGCATTTT
CASSPAGVVSNQPQHF
>-|TRBJ1-2|TRBV6-1|-
TGTGCCAGCAGTGAATGGAGGGACGGCTACACCTTC
CASSEWRDGYTF
>TRBD1|TRBJ2-1|TRBV19|few
TGTGCCAGTAGTCCAGGGACAGGGGGCGCATCGGGTGAGCAGTTCTTC
CASSPGTGGASGEQFF
>TRBD1|TRBJ1-2|TRBV19|-
TGTGCCAGTACCATCCAGAGGGGACAGGATCCGCATGGTGGAGGCTACACCTTC
CASTIQRGQDPHGGGYTF
>TRBD2|TRBJ2-1|TRBV19|-
TGTGCCAGTAACAAGCACGAAGGGCTAGCGGGAGGGCCGGGATCCTACAATGAGCAGTTCTTC
CASNKHEGLAGGPGSYNEQFF
>TRBD2|TRBJ2-5|TRBV5-1|few
TGCGCCAGCAGCTTGGAAGGGAGGGCCCGGGAGACCCAGTACTTC
CASSLEGRARETQYF
>-|TRBJ1-1|TRBV6-5|-
TGTGCCAGCAGCTCAACAGCCAACACTGAAGCTTTCTTT
CASSSTANTEAFF
>-|TRBJ2-1|TRBV2|-
TGTGCCAGCACTAGGACAATAACCACCTCGGATGAGCAGTTCTTC
CASTRTITTSDEQFF
>TRBD2|TRBJ2-3|TRBV7-9|few
TGTGCCAGCAGCACCCGGACTAGCTCTAGCACAGATACGCAGTATTTT
CASSTRTSSSTDTQYF
>-|TRBJ1-1|TRBV19|-
TGTGCCAGTAGTCTTCGGGACATTACGACTTCCCAAGCTTTCTTT
CASSLRDITTSQAFF
>-|TRBJ1-4|TRBV28|-
TGTGCCAGCAGTCTAACGGGGAGGGAAAAACTGTTTTTT
CASSLTGREKLFF
>TRBD2|TRBJ2-2|TRBV5-6|-
TGTGCCAGCAGCTTATTGCCCGGGAGGGCCACCGGGGAGCTGTTTTTT
CASSLLPGRATGELFF
>-|TRBJ2-7|TRBV2|-
TGTGCCAGCACCCGAACTCCACAGGCTTCCTACGAGCAGTACTTC
CASTRTPQASYEQYF
>-|TRBJ2-3|TRBV6-5|-
TGTGCCAGCCAACCAGCACGGAGAGGCACAGATACGCAGTATTTT
CASQPARRGTDTQYF
>-|TRBJ2-7|TRBV11-2|-
TGTGCCAGCAGCTTAAACCCAGGTGGGCGGGAAGAGCAGTACTTC
CASSLNPGGREEQYF
>TRBD2|TRBJ2-3|TRBV28|-
TGTGCCAGCAGTTCGACTAGCGGTTTTACTGGAACGCAGTATTTT
CASSSTSGFTGTQYF
>TRBD2|TRBJ2-1|TRBV29-1|-
TGCAGCGTTGCCGGGACTAGCGGGAGCATTATCGATGAGCAGTTCTTC
CSVAGTSGSIIDEQFF
>TRBD2|TRBJ2-7|TRBV27|-
TGTGCCAGCAGTCGGACTAGCGGGATTCCCTACGAGCAGTACTTC
CASSRTSGIPYEQYF
>-|TRBJ2-4|TRBV7-9|-
TGTGCCAGCAGCTTAACCCCGGTGGACAGACTAGCCAAAAACATTCAGTACTTC
CASSLTPVDRLAKNIQYF
>-|TRBJ2-7|TRBV5-1|-
TGCGCCAGCAGCTTGTATACCCACGGGGGCTACGAGCAGTACTTC
CASSLYTHGGYEQYF
>-|TRBJ2-1|TRBV10-3|-
TGTGCCATCAGTGATTTGTCGTTAGCGGACTACAATGAGCAGTTCTTC
CAISDLSLADYNEQFF
>-|TRBJ1-1|TRBV29-1|once
TGCAGCGTCGAGCGGGGAATGAACACTGAAGCTTTCTTT
CSVERGMNTEAFF
>-|TRBJ2-7|TRBV28|-
TGTGCCAGCACCCTAGGGCAGGGCTCCTACGAGCAGTACTTC
CASTLGQGSYEQYF
>TRBD2|TRBJ2-7|TRBV4-3|-
TGCGCCAGCAGCCAAGCTAGGGCGGGGGCCTACGAGCAGTACTTC
CASSQARAGAYEQYF
>TRBD1|TRBJ1-1|TRBV30|-
TGTGCCTGGGTCGGACAGGGGGCCGCTGAAGCTTTCTTT
CAWVGQGAAEAFF
>-|TRBJ1-5|TRBV2|-
TGTGCCAGCAGTGTGGCGGGGCAATATCAGCCCCAGCATTTT
CASSVAGQYQPQHF